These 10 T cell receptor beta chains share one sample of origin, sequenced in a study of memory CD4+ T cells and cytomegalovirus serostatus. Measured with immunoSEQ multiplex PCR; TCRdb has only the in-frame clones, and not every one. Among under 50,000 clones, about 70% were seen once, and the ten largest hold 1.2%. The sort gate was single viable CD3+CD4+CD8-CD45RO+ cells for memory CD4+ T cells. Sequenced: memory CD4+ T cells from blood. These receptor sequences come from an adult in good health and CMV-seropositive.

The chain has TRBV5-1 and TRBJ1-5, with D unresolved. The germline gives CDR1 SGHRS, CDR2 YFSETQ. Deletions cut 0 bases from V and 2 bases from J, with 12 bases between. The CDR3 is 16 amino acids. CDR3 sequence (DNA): TGCGCCAGCAGCTTGGTACCCGGGAACGGCAATCAGCCCCAGCATTTT. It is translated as CASSLVPGNGNQPQHF. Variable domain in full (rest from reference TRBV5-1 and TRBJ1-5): KAGVTQTPRYLIKTRGQQVTLSCSPISGHRSVSWYQQTPGQGLQFLFEYFSETQRNKGNFPGRFSGRQFSNSRSEMNVSTLELGDSALYLCASSLVPGNGNQPQHFGDGTRLSIL.

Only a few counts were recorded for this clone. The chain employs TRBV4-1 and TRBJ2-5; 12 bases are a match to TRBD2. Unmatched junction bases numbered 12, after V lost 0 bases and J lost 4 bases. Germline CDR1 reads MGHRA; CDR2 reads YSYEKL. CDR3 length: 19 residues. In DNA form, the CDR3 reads TGCGCCAGCAGCCAAGACGCGACGACTAGCGGGGGAATCCCAGAGACCCAGTACTTC. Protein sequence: CASSQDATTSGGIPETQYF.

As DNA, the CDR3 is TGTGCCAGCAGTGAAGAGCGGGCGTACAATGAGCAGTTCTTC. It is translated as CASSEERAYNEQFF. V and J are TRBV6-1 and TRBJ2-1; perhaps TRBD2 as D (6 bases). The CDR3 contains 14 residues. The germline gives CDR1 MNHNS, CDR2 SASEGT. Trimming removed 1 base from V and 4 bases from J, with 8 bases in between.

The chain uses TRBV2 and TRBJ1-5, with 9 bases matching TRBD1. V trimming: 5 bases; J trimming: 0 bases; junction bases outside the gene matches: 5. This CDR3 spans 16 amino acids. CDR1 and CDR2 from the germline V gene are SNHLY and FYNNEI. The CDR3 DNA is TGTGCCAGCAGTAGGGACAGGGCCTATAGCAATCAGCCCCAGCATTTT. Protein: CASSRDRAYSNQPQHF. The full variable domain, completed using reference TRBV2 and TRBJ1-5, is EPEVTQTPSHQVTQMGQEVILRCVPISNHLYFYWYRQILGQKVEFLVSFYNNEISEKSEIFDDQFSVERPDGSNFTLKIRSTKLEDSAMYFCASSRDRAYSNQPQHFGDGTRLSIL.

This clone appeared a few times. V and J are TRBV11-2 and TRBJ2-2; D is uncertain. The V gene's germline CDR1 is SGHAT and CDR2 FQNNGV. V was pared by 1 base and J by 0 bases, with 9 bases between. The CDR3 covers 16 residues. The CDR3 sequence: CASSLVGISNTGELFF. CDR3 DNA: TGTGCCAGCAGCTTAGTTGGTATATCGAACACCGGGGAGCTGTTTTTT.

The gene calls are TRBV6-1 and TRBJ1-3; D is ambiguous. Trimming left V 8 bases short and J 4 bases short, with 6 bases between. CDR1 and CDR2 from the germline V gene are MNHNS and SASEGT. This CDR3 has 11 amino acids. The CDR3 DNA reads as TGTGCCAGCGTCCGGGGAAACACCATATATTTT. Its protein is CASVRGNTIYF.

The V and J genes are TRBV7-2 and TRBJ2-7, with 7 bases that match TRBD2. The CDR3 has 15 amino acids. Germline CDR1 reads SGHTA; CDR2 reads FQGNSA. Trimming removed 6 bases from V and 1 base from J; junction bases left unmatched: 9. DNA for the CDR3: TGTGCCAGCAGGAGAGCGGGTAGCGGGTCCTACGAGCAGTACTTC. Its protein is CASRRAGSGSYEQYF.

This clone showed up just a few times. The CDR3 bases are TGTGCCAGCGCGGGGGAGGAGCAGTTCTTC. It yields the protein CASAGEEQFF. This chain connects TRBV19 to TRBJ2-1; the match to TRBD2 covers 7 bases. V shed 9 bases and J 10 bases; nucleotides not matched to a gene: 3. Per germline, CDR1 LNHDA and CDR2 SQIVND (reference sequence). The CDR3 sequence is 10 residues long.

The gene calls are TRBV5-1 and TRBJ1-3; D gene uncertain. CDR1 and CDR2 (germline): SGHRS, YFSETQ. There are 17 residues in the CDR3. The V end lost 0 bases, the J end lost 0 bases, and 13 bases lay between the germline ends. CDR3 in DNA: TGCGCCAGCAGCTTGGATGGCAGGTCAGGCTCTGGAAACACCATATATTTT. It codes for CASSLDGRSGSGNTIYF.

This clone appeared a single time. The CDR3 DNA reads as TGTGCCAGCGGGGAAGGGGGAGGCAATCAGCCCCAGCATTTT. Translation gives CASGEGGGNQPQHF. The chain is built from TRBV6-1 and TRBJ1-5; a possible D gene is TRBD1 (6 bases). The CDR3 has 14 amino acids. The V end was cut by 8 bases, the J end by 2 bases, with 13 bases between. Germline V gene data show CDR1 as MNHNS and CDR2 as SASEGT.